This TCR beta chain was sequenced during a study of CD8+ T cells in alopecia areata. General study points: Compared with mice, patients displayed less clear TCR sharing, possibly for HLA-related reasons.

Scientists pooled cutaneous lymph node cells and sorted them on CD4, CD8alpha, NKG2D, NKG2ACE and other markers. This clone was observed a few times. Its cognate antigen is unknown. The germline and genes are mouse ones. The CDR3 end lies 4 residues beyond the end of the read and is filled in from the germline J gene. Germline CDR1 FNHDT, CDR2 SITEND (reference sequence). This CDR3 spans 12 amino acids. Reverse transcribed after extraction, RNA yielded cDNA as the sequencing template. Only in-frame clones appear in the TCRdb table, and some are missing; sequencing was by immunoSEQ multiplex PCR. The sample is made up of 200,000 to 300,000 clones, none counted only once.

The sequenced sample was CD4+ T cells sorted from a lymph node. The origin of this receptor is a C3H/HeJ mouse with alopecia areata. The MHC haplotype of this mouse line is H2-k. The chain couples TRBV19 to TRBJ2-4; tentative D call: TRBD2 (7 bases). The covered CDR3 bases are TGTGCCAGCAGTGGGGGGCTTAAC. Its protein is CASSGGLN. The whole CDR3 sequence is CASSGGLNTLYF.